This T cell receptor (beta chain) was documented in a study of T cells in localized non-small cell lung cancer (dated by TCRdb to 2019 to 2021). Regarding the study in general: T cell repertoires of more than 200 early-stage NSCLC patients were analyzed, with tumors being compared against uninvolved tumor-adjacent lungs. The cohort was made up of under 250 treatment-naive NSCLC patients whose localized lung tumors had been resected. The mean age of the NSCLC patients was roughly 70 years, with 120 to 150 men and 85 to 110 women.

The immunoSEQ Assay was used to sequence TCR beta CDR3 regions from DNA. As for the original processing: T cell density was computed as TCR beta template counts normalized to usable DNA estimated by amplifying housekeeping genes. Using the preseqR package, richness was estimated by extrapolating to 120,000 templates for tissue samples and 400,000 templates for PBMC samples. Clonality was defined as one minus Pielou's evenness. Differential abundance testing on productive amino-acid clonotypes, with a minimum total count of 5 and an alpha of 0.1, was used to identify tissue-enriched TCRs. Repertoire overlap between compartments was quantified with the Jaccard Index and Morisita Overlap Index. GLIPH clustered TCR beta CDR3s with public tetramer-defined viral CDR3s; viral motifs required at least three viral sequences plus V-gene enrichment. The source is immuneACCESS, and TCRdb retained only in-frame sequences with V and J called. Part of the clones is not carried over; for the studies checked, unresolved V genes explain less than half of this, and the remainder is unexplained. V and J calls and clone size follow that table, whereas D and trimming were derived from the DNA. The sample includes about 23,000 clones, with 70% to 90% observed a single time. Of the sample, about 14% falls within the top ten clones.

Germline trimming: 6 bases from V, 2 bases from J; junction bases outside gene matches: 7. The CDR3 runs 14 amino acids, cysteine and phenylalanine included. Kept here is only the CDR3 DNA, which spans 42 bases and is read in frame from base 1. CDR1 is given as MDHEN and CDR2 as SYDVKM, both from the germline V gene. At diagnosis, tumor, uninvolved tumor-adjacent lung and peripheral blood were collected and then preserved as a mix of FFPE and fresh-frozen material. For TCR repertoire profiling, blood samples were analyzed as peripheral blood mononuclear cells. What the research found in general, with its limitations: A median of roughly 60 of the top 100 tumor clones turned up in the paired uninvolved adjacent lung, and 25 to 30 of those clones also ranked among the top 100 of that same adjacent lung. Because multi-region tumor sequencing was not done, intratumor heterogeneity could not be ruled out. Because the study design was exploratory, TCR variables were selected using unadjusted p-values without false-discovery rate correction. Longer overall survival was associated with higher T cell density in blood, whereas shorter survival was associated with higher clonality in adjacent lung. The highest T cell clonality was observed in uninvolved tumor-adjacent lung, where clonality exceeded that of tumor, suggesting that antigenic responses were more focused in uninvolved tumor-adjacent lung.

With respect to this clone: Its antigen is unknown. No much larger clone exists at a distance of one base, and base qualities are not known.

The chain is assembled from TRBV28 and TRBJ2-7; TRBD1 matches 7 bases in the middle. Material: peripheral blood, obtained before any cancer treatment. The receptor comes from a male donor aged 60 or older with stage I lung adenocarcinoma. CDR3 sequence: CASSLTGLAYEQYF. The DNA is TGTGCCAGCAGCCTGACAGGGTTGGCCTACGAGCAGTACTTC.